The clone carrying this TCR beta chain showed up many times. Its specificity is not known. TCRdb reprocessed the reads with MiXCR, giving one entry per CDR3 protein. Found here are approximately 110,000 distinct CDR3 sequences, more than 30% of them singletons; the top ten hold roughly 50%. The J segment lost 7 bases and the V segment lost 5 bases, leaving 10 bases of the junction unmatched. From germline, CDR1 is SGHVS and CDR2 FNYEAQ. This CDR3 is 14 amino acids long. The data are from a study of T cell repertoires in cytomegalovirus infection. Material: CD8+ T cells from cultured PBMCs, obtained from culture after CMV antigen stimulation. The V gene is TRBV7-6, the J gene TRBJ1-2, with TRBD1 identical over 7 bases. The sequence came from a human donor in good health (CMV status not recorded). Some clones in this sample may be carry-over from other donors' samples. The CDR3 DNA reads TGTGCCAGCAGCCCTCGGGTGAACAGGGGTGGCTACACCTTC. Amino acids: CASSPRVNRGGYTF.